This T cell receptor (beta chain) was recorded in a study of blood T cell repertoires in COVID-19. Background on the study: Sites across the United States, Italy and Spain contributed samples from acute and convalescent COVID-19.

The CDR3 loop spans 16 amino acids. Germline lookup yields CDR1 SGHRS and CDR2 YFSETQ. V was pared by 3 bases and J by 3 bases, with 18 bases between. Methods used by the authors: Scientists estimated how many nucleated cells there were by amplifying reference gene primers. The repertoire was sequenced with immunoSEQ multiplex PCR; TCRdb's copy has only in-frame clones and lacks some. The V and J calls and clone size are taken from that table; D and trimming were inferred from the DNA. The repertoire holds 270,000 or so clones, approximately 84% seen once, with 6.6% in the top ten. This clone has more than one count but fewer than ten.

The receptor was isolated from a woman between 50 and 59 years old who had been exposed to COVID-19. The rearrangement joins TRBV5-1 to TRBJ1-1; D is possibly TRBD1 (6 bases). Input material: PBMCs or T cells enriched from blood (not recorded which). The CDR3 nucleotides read TGCGCCAGCAGCTCGGACAGTCCCCGGGAGGACACTGAAGCTTTCTTT. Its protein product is CASSSDSPREDTEAFF.